Below, 28 T cell receptor beta chains from the same sample are listed, as sequenced in a study of cytomegalovirus exposure and HLA in healthy donors (dated by TCRdb to between 2016 and 2019). Library creation used the immunoSEQ multiplex PCR assay. A mixture of 60 forward primers for TCR Vbeta segments and 13 reverse primers for TCR Jbeta segments was used in the multiplex PCR. TCRdb stores this immuneACCESS table with in-frame sequences only. Part of the clones is absent; in the studies checked, under half of the shortfall reflects unresolved V genes, and no reason is known for the rest. The sample data list about 140,000 clones, and around 86% of these were observed just once. Jointly, the top ten make up less than 1.5% of the sample. The specimen sequenced was PBMCs. The receptors come from a female donor in good health and CMV-seronegative.

The chain links TRBV19 to TRBJ1-5, with TRBD1 matching 7 bases. The CDR3 runs to 15 residues. Germline V lookup: CDR1 LNHDA, CDR2 SQIVND (reference sequence). The ends lost 3 bases at V and 6 bases at J; junction bases unmatched: 8. CDR3 DNA sequence: TGTGCCAGTAGTATTGAGGCAGGGGGAAGTCAGCCCCAGCATTTT. It encodes CASSIEAGGSQPQHF.

The chain is built from TRBV2 and TRBJ2-7, with 13 bases matching TRBD2. V trimming: 7 bases; J trimming: 6 bases; junction bases outside the gene matches: 6. This CDR3 spans 14 amino acids. Germline CDR1 SNHLY, CDR2 FYNNEI. CDR3 in amino acids: CASNPGLAGTEQYF. In nucleotides, the CDR3 is TGTGCCAGCAATCCGGGACTAGCGGGAACCGAGCAGTACTTC.

This clone has more than one count but fewer than ten. The V call is TRBV7-9, the J call TRBJ2-7; TRBD2 matches at 7 bases. The germline V gene has CDR1 SEHNR and CDR2 FQNEAQ (reference sequence). The CDR3 spans 14 residues. Trimming took 5 bases from V and 5 from J; bases not matched to a gene: 9. The CDR3: CASSPELAIHEQYF. The CDR3 DNA follows: TGTGCCAGCAGCCCAGAACTAGCGATCCACGAGCAGTACTTC. Full variable domain (missing parts from reference TRBV7-9 and TRBJ2-7): DTGVSQNPRHKITKRGQNVTFRCDPISEHNRLYWYRQTLGQGPEFLTYFQNEAQLEKSRLLSDRFSAERPKGSFSTLEIQRTEQGDSAMYLCASSPELAIHEQYFGPGTRLTVT.

This sequence joins TRBV27 and TRBJ1-1; 9 nucleotides align to TRBD1. In germline, CDR1 is MNHEY, CDR2 SMNVEV (reference sequence). CDR3 length equals 13 residues. The V segment lost 6 bases and the J segment 3 bases; nucleotides outside the gene matches: 2. CDR3 amino acids: CASRRQGDTEAFF. The CDR3 region has the DNA TGTGCCAGCAGAAGACAGGGGGACACTGAAGCTTTCTTT.

This sequence joins TRBV10-3 and TRBJ2-1; the match to TRBD2 covers 7 bases. From germline, CDR1 is ENHRY and CDR2 SYGVKD. This CDR3 is built from 15 residues. The ends lost 7 bases at V and 0 bases at J; junction bases unmatched: 6. The CDR3 protein is CAIKERGVSYNEQFF. The CDR3 DNA sequence: TGTGCCATCAAAGAGCGGGGTGTCTCCTACAATGAGCAGTTCTTC.

This chain joins TRBV25-1 and TRBJ2-5; 7 bases align to TRBD1. The CDR3 loop spans 13 amino acids. V dropped 4 bases and J dropped 4; count of bases not matched to a gene: 3. Germline CDR1 MGHDK, CDR2 SYGVNS. CDR3 DNA sequence: TGTGCCAGCAGTGGAGGGGGCATAGAGACCCAGTACTTC. It is translated as CASSGGGIETQYF.

This chain links TRBV7-3 with TRBJ2-3; 7 nucleotides match TRBD2. J was trimmed by 4 bases and V by 1 base; bases with no gene match: 2. Germline lookup yields CDR1 SGHTA and CDR2 FQGTGA. This CDR3 contains 14 residues. CDR3 DNA: TGTGCCAGCAGCTTAAGCGGGAGTGCAGATACGCAGTATTTT. Encoded protein: CASSLSGSADTQYF.

The gene calls are TRBV10-3 and TRBJ2-7; 10 nucleotides align to TRBD1. V dropped 5 bases and J dropped 5; count of bases not matched to a gene: 6. Germline V gene data show CDR1 as ENHRY and CDR2 as SYGVKD. This CDR3 is built from 14 residues. CDR3 sequence: CAISPGTGDDEQYF. In nucleotides, the CDR3 is TGTGCCATCAGTCCCGGGACAGGGGACGACGAGCAGTACTTC.

J is TRBJ2-4 and V is TRBV5-1; D unresolved. This CDR3 spans 14 amino acids. The ends were cut back, 3 bases at V and 3 bases at J, with 10 bases in the middle. Per germline, CDR1 SGHRS and CDR2 YFSETQ. The CDR3 DNA follows: TGCGCCAGCAGCTACTCGTTCGGCAAAAACATTCAGTACTTC. Protein sequence: CASSYSFGKNIQYF. The full variable domain, its missing parts supplied by reference TRBV5-1 and TRBJ2-4, is KAGVTQTPRYLIKTRGQQVTLSCSPISGHRSVSWYQQTPGQGLQFLFEYFSETQRNKGNFPGRFSGRQFSNSRSEMNVSTLELGDSALYLCASSYSFGKNIQYFGAGTRLSVL.

This chain links TRBV2 with TRBJ2-5; TRBD1 agrees at 9 bases. V lost 8 bases and J lost 5; bases outside the gene matches: 6. The germline V gene encodes CDR1 SNHLY and CDR2 FYNNEI. CDR3 size: 13 residues. CDR3 loop: CASRDRVGETQYF. The CDR3 bases are TGTGCCAGCCGGGACAGGGTAGGGGAGACCCAGTACTTC.

The chain links TRBV9 to TRBJ1-3; no reliable D call. Germline CDR1 and CDR2: SGDLS and YYNGEE. The CDR3 covers 14 residues. V gave up 4 bases and J gave up 3 bases, with 11 bases separating them. CDR3: CASSHDKSGNTIYF. The CDR3 nucleotides read TGTGCCAGCAGCCACGACAAGAGTGGAAACACCATATATTTT. Complete variable domain (other parts from reference TRBV9 and TRBJ1-3): DSGVTQTPKHLITATGQRVTLRCSPRSGDLSVYWYQQSLDQGLQFLIQYYNGEERAKGNILERFSAQQFPDLHSELNLSSLELGDSALYFCASSHDKSGNTIYFGEGSWLTVV.

Note on this clone: The CDR3 does not close with the conserved phenylalanine or tryptophan, likely indicating a read error. The V gene is TRBV30, the J gene TRBJ1-5; D ambiguous. The CDR3 covers 15 residues. V lost 5 bases to trimming and J lost 0 bases, with 14 bases between them. The V gene's germline CDR1 is GTSNPN and CDR2 SVGIG (reference sequence). The DNA for the CDR3 is TGTGCCTGGGTAACGAACGATTATAGCAATCAGCCCCAGCATGTT. Its protein is CAWVTNDYSNQPQHV.

The chain links TRBV15 to TRBJ1-1, with D hard to call. Trimming took off 4 bases at V and 10 bases at J, with 16 bases between the two ends. Germline CDR1 is LNHNV and CDR2 is YYDKDF (reference sequence). The CDR3 is 13 amino acids. DNA of the CDR3: TGTGCCACCAGCACCTCCGGCGGGTTGACAGCTTTCTTT. It encodes CATSTSGGLTAFF.

The chain is built from TRBV7-9 and TRBJ1-1, with unresolved D. The CDR3 extends over 13 amino acids. Per the germline V gene, CDR1 is SEHNR and CDR2 is FQNEAQ (reference sequence). V lost 1 base and J 6 bases, leaving 9 bases between the germline ends. This CDR3 is CASSLDSFAEAFF. The CDR3 coding sequence is TGTGCCAGCAGCTTAGACAGTTTCGCTGAAGCTTTCTTT.

The V gene is TRBV5-4, the J gene TRBJ2-1; 14 positions match TRBD2. This CDR3 has 15 amino acids. The junction had 4 bases not matched to a gene; V was cut back by 3 bases and J by 8 bases. CDR1 is SGHNT and CDR2 is YYREEE in the germline V gene (reference sequence). CDR3 sequence (DNA): TGTGCCAGCAGCTCCGGGACTAGCGGGAGAGATGAGCAGTTCTTC. Protein product: CASSSGTSGRDEQFF.

CDR3 region: CASILTTGEGPQETQYF. The DNA for the CDR3 is TGTGCCAGCATTCTTACCACAGGGGAAGGGCCTCAAGAGACCCAGTACTTC. The chain carries TRBV2 and TRBJ2-5; 7 nucleotides align to TRBD1. V lost 7 bases, J lost 2 bases, and 16 bases stayed unmatched. The CDR3 contains 17 residues. CDR1 is SNHLY, CDR2 FYNNEI, per germline.

The CDR3 nucleotides read TGTGCCAGCAGCTTTCGGACAGGGTCGTCCTACAATGAGCAGTTCTTC. Encoded protein: CASSFRTGSSYNEQFF. This sequence joins TRBV11-2 and TRBJ2-1; 8 bases line up with TRBD1. The CDR3 contains 16 residues. Germline assignment: CDR1 SGHAT and CDR2 FQNNGV. The trim removed 3 bases at V and 1 base at J, leaving 5 bases unmatched.

This chain joins TRBV4-2 and TRBJ2-3; D is unclear. Germline lookup yields CDR1 LGHNA and CDR2 YNFKEQ. There are 13 residues in the CDR3. V lost 1 base and J lost 4, with 6 bases in between. CDR3: CASSQGGPDTQYF. CDR3 DNA sequence: TGTGCCAGCAGCCAAGGTGGCCCAGATACGCAGTATTTT.

A note on this clone: One end of the junction does not line up with germline, which may come from a read error. V gene TRBV7-9 combines with J gene TRBJ1-5; 7 bases align to TRBD1. CDR1 and CDR2 (germline): SEHNR, FQNEAQ (reference sequence). This CDR3 is 19 amino acids long. The CDR3 DNA sequence: TGTTCCAGCATCAATATAGAAGAAGTCACAGGGGAGTCGAATCAGCCCCAGCATTTT. It translates to CSSINIEEVTGESNQPQHF. The full variable domain, its missing parts supplied by reference TRBV7-9 and TRBJ1-5, is DTGVSQNPRHKITKRGQNVTFRCDPISEHNRLYWYRQTLGQGPEFLTYFQNEAQLEKSRLLSDRFSAERPKGSFSTLEIQRTEQGDSAMYLCSSINIEEVTGESNQPQHFGDGTRLSIL.

The chain has TRBV28 and TRBJ2-3; D gene unclear. Germline CDR1 is MDHEN and CDR2 is SYDVKM. There are 17 residues in the CDR3. V lost 3 bases to trimming and J lost 0 bases, with 16 bases between them. The CDR3 loop reads CASSFLADPRSTDTQYF. The CDR3 DNA reads as TGTGCCAGCAGTTTCCTGGCCGACCCTAGGAGCACAGATACGCAGTATTTT.

The chain is built from TRBV5-4 and TRBJ1-1; 7 bases fit TRBD1. CDR3 size: 13 residues. J lost 7 bases, V lost 0 bases, and 3 bases had no gene match. Looked up from germline, CDR1 is SGHNT and CDR2 is YYREEE (reference sequence). The CDR3 sequence is CASSLEGAIEAFF. CDR3 bases: TGTGCCAGCAGCTTGGAGGGGGCGATTGAAGCTTTCTTT. The full variable domain, with the rest looked up from reference TRBV5-4 and TRBJ1-1, is ETGVTQSPTHLIKTRGQQVTLRCSSQSGHNTVSWYQQALGQGPQFIFQYYREEENGRGNFPPRFSGLQFPNYSSELNVNALELDDSALYLCASSLEGAIEAFFGQGTRLTVV.

The chain carries TRBV7-2 and TRBJ1-2; 7 bases map to TRBD1. Trimming at V came to 3 bases and at J to 2 bases, leaving 6 bases not matched to a gene. The CDR3 consists of 15 residues. The germline gives CDR1 SGHTA, CDR2 FQGNSA. As DNA, the CDR3 is TGTGCCAGCAGCTTCACAGGGGCGGGGAACTATGGCTACACCTTC. It codes for CASSFTGAGNYGYTF.

The chain combines TRBV5-1 with TRBJ2-1, with D unresolved. Germline V gives CDR1 SGHRS, CDR2 YFSETQ. The V end lost 1 base, the J end lost 0 bases, and 5 bases lay between the germline ends. CDR3 length: 14 residues. CDR3 region: CASSLLSSYNEQFF. In DNA form, the CDR3 reads TGCGCCAGCAGCTTGCTCAGCTCCTACAATGAGCAGTTCTTC. Filled out from reference TRBV5-1 and TRBJ2-1, the complete variable domain reads KAGVTQTPRYLIKTRGQQVTLSCSPISGHRSVSWYQQTPGQGLQFLFEYFSETQRNKGNFPGRFSGRQFSNSRSEMNVSTLELGDSALYLCASSLLSSYNEQFFGPGTRLTVL.

This clone has more than one count but fewer than ten. The chain couples TRBV7-9 to TRBJ1-4, with 10 bases matching TRBD1. This CDR3 contains 15 residues. Trimming cost V 5 bases and J 8 bases; bases outside gene matches: 8. From germline, CDR1 is SEHNR and CDR2 FQNEAQ (reference sequence). CDR3 protein: CASSPGTGEEEKLFF. CDR3 sequence (DNA): TGTGCCAGCAGCCCCGGGACAGGGGAGGAGGAAAAACTGTTTTTT.

The genes are TRBV4-1 and TRBJ1-1; no clear D gene. CDR1 and CDR2 from the germline V gene are MGHRA and YSYEKL. Trimming removed 0 bases at V and 2 bases at J, with 7 bases between. This CDR3 contains 14 residues. The DNA of the CDR3 is TGCGCCAGCAGCCAAGATTTCAGAAACACTGAAGCTTTCTTT. Encoded protein: CASSQDFRNTEAFF.

The chain carries TRBV4-1 and TRBJ2-7; D may be TRBD1 (6 bases). Trimming left V 0 bases short and J 3 bases short, with 18 bases between. Germline V gene sequence: CDR1 MGHRA, CDR2 YSYEKL. This CDR3 comprises 17 residues. The CDR3 is CASSQDAHPGQIYEQYF. CDR3 nucleotide sequence: TGCGCCAGCAGCCAAGATGCCCACCCGGGACAAATCTACGAGCAGTACTTC.

J is TRBJ1-2 and V is TRBV30; weak D call: TRBD1 (5 bases). Germline-derived CDR1 and CDR2 are GTSNPN and SVGIG (reference sequence). This CDR3 has 14 residues. Deletions cut 3 bases from V and 5 bases from J, with 16 bases between. The CDR3 DNA reads as TGTGCCTGGAGGACCCAGACAGTTAAGTATGGCTACACCTTC. Translation gives CAWRTQTVKYGYTF. Full variable domain (missing parts from reference TRBV30 and TRBJ1-2): SQTIHQWPATLVQPVGSPLSLECTVEGTSNPNLYWYRQAAGRGLQLLFYSVGIGQISSEVPQNLSASRPQDRQFILSSKKLLLSDSGFYLCAWRTQTVKYGYTFGSGTRLTVV.

The V and J genes are TRBV14 and TRBJ1-2, with TRBD1 matching 7 bases. Per the germline V gene, CDR1 is SGHDN and CDR2 is FVKESK. The CDR3 spans 14 residues. V trimming: 1 base; J trimming: 4 bases; junction bases outside the gene matches: 3. The CDR3 protein is CASSQGTGVYGYTF. The CDR3 DNA reads TGTGCCAGCAGCCAAGGGACAGGAGTCTATGGCTACACCTTC.